What follows are 24 T cell receptor beta chains derived from one specimen sequenced in a study of T cells in Graves' hyperthyroidism and ophthalmopathy. TCR beta CDR3 region amplification was performed from RNA transcripts. The HTBI primer set served for first-round RT-PCR of the TCR CDR3. TCRdb re-called the multiplex PCR reads through MiXCR, storing one row per CDR3 protein. The sample includes around 200,000 distinct CDR3 sequences, approximately 20% seen only once; the top ten take about 45%. The sequencing input was blood. The receptor set was obtained from a middle-aged man with Graves' hyperthyroidism.

This clonotype was seen at least ten times. The chain links TRBV7-3 to TRBJ2-7; 7 bases agree with TRBD2. The CDR3 is made up of 15 amino acids. The J segment lost 2 bases and the V segment lost 0 bases, leaving 4 bases of the junction unmatched. Per the germline V gene, CDR1 is SGHTA and CDR2 is FQGTGA. The CDR3 protein is CASSLTGGGTYEQYF. In DNA, the CDR3 is TGTGCCAGCAGCTTAACGGGCGGGGGTACCTACGAGCAGTACTTC.

In the case of this clonotype: A read error may explain this, as a much larger clone is one base away. This rearrangement joins TRBV20-1 to TRBJ2-5; D is unresolved. Trimming pared 2 bases from V and 3 bases from J, leaving 10 bases between. CDR1 and CDR2 (germline): DFQATT, SNEGSKA (reference sequence). CDR3 length: 13 amino acids. The CDR3 DNA reads as TGCAGTGCTAGAAGGCCCACAGAAGAGACCCAGTACTTC. It codes for CSARRPTEETQYF.

The rearrangement uses TRBV6-1 and TRBJ1-1, with 9 bases lining up with TRBD1. The CDR3 has 14 residues. The trim removed 5 bases at V and 4 bases at J, leaving 5 bases unmatched. The germline CDR1 and CDR2 sequences are MNHNS and SASEGT. The CDR3 reads CASSRGTGITEAFF. The CDR3 DNA follows: TGTGCCAGCAGTCGGGGGACAGGGATCACTGAAGCTTTCTTT.

This clonotype was counted only a few times. J is TRBJ1-4 and V is TRBV5-1; D gene uncertain. Germline V CDR1 and CDR2: SGHRS, YFSETQ. Trimming cost V 4 bases and J 4 bases, with 17 bases left between them. This CDR3 comprises 16 residues. Here the CDR3 reads CASSPVRGQDNEKLFF. The CDR3 region has the DNA TGCGCCAGCAGCCCAGTTCGAGGGCAGGATAATGAAAAACTGTTTTTT.

The rearrangement links TRBV18 to TRBJ2-2; D is uncertain. The V gene's germline CDR1 is KGHSH and CDR2 LQKENI. The CDR3 extends over 16 amino acids. V gave up 4 bases and J gave up 4 bases, with 16 bases separating them. The CDR3 nucleotides are TGTGCCAGCTCACTGAGGAGACGCGTTGTCACCGGGGAGCTGTTTTTT. Its protein is CASSLRRRVVTGELFF.

This clonotype was counted only a few times. This chain connects TRBV20-1 to TRBJ2-7, with 8 bases identical to TRBD1. V dropped 2 bases and J dropped 5; count of bases not matched to a gene: 8. The CDR3 sequence is 14 residues long. Germline lookup yields CDR1 DFQATT and CDR2 SNEGSKA (reference sequence). CDR3 amino acids: CSARTGQGTDEQYF. CDR3 nucleotides: TGCAGTGCTAGAACCGGACAGGGAACCGACGAGCAGTACTTC.

This clonotype was recorded at least ten times. V gene TRBV4-1 combines with J gene TRBJ2-5; D gene uncertain. CDR1 and CDR2 from the germline V gene are MGHRA and YSYEKL. The CDR3 runs to 14 residues. V was pared by 0 bases and J by 2 bases, with 7 bases between. The CDR3 DNA is TGCGCCAGCAGCCAAGATATTGAGCAAGAGACCCAGTACTTC. Translation gives CASSQDIEQETQYF.

The sample holds many counts of this clonotype. The chain recombines TRBV24-1 with TRBJ2-1, with unresolved D. The germline V gene has CDR1 KGHDR and CDR2 SFDVKD. The ends were cut back, 1 base at V and 5 bases at J, with 14 bases in the middle. The CDR3 totals 16 residues. The CDR3 coding sequence is TGTGCCACCAGTGATTTTGGTACCCACGGCCACAATGAGCAGTTCTTC. As protein: CATSDFGTHGHNEQFF.

This clonotype was seen many times. The V call is TRBV7-2, the J call TRBJ2-7; 7 bases map to TRBD2. The germline V gene has CDR1 SGHTA and CDR2 FQGNSA. The CDR3 is 13 residues long. The trim removed 0 bases at V and 5 bases at J, leaving 1 base unmatched. The CDR3 bases are TGTGCCAGCAGCTTAGCGCGGGAGAACGAGCAGTACTTC. Amino acid sequence: CASSLARENEQYF.

Comments on this clonotype: Given a much more abundant clone one base away, this may be a read error. The rearrangement uses TRBV19 and TRBJ1-1; D remains ambiguous. Germline loops: CDR1 LNHDA, CDR2 SQIVND (reference sequence). The CDR3 covers 16 residues. In DNA form, the CDR3 reads TGTGCCGGTAGTCCCGGACCGAGATCCTTGAACACTGAAGCTTTCTTT. It codes for CAGSPGPRSLNTEAFF.

This clonotype was counted ten times or more. This chain uses TRBV10-3 with TRBJ2-1; no firm D call. CDR1 is ENHRY, CDR2 SYGVKD, per germline. The CDR3 is made up of 15 amino acids. Between the trimmed V and J ends, which lost 0 bases and 5 bases, there was a span of 11 bases. The CDR3 sequence: CAISESGGVNNEQFF. The CDR3 DNA sequence: TGTGCCATCAGTGAGTCGGGCGGAGTTAACAATGAGCAGTTCTTC.

This clonotype occurred a few times. J is TRBJ2-1 and V is TRBV20-1; D uncertain. The ends were cut back, 3 bases at V and 9 bases at J, with 21 bases in the middle. The CDR3 is 15 residues long. Per germline, CDR1 DFQATT and CDR2 SNEGSKA (reference sequence). The CDR3: CSARTTTAHTVEQFF. The DNA of the CDR3 is TGCAGTGCTAGGACGACAACCGCGCATACAGTTGAGCAGTTCTTC.

V gene TRBV27 combines with J gene TRBJ1-4; TRBD1 is a possible D gene (6 bases). Germline CDR1 MNHEY, CDR2 SMNVEV (reference sequence). Trimming took 3 bases from V and 4 from J, leaving 9 bases between them. The CDR3 covers 14 residues. CDR3 residues: CASSFGTSNEKLFF. CDR3 DNA: TGTGCCAGCAGTTTTGGGACAAGTAATGAAAAACTGTTTTTT.

Many counts were recorded for this clonotype. The V call is TRBV18, the J call TRBJ1-5; D unclear. V was cut by 3 bases and J by 1 base, with 4 bases left in between. This CDR3 is 13 amino acids long. Germline assignment: CDR1 KGHSH and CDR2 LQKENI. CDR3 sequence: CASSPQSNQPQHF. The CDR3 DNA sequence: TGTGCCAGCTCACCCCAGAGCAATCAGCCCCAGCATTTT.

The V call is TRBV7-8, the J call TRBJ1-3; D is undetermined. This CDR3 region has 15 residues. Germline-derived CDR1 and CDR2 are SGHVS and FQNEAQ. Trimming took off 6 bases at V and 0 bases at J, with 12 bases between the two ends. The CDR3 DNA reads TGTGCCAGCAGTCCGGACCGGTACTCTGGAAACACCATATATTTT. It encodes CASSPDRYSGNTIYF.

In its sample, this clonotype was seen many times. The V call is TRBV12-3 or TRBV12-4, the J call TRBJ1-2; 7 bases line up with TRBD1. The CDR3 is made up of 14 amino acids. Unmatched junction bases numbered 5, after V lost 2 bases and J lost 5 bases. The CDR3 DNA follows: TGTGCCAGCAGTTTAAACGGACAGGCTTATGGCTACACCTTC. This gives the protein CASSLNGQAYGYTF.

This clonotype was observed many times. The chain joins TRBV2 to TRBJ1-4, with a weak D call TRBD1 (6 bases). CDR1 and CDR2 (germline): SNHLY, FYNNEI. Trimming shortened V by 5 bases and J by 10 bases, and 20 bases separated the two germline ends. The CDR3 is 15 amino acids. In nucleotides, the CDR3 is TGTGCCAGCAGTCAAACGGGACATCAGACCGGAAAACTGTTTTTT. Residues: CASSQTGHQTGKLFF.

This clonotype was counted ten times or more. The rearrangement links TRBV7-2 to TRBJ1-1; no definite D call. V lost 2 bases and J lost 8, with 18 bases in between. The CDR3 loop spans 15 amino acids. Germline loops: CDR1 SGHTA, CDR2 FQGNSA. This CDR3 reads CASSLWSRRSGEAFF. In DNA, the CDR3 is TGTGCCAGCAGCTTATGGTCGCGTCGCTCGGGGGAAGCTTTCTTT. The complete variable domain, with remaining parts taken from reference TRBV7-2 and TRBJ1-1, reads GAGVSQSPSNKVTEKGKDVELRCDPISGHTALYWYRQSLGQGLEFLIYFQGNSAPDKSGLPSDRFSAERTGGSVSTLTIQRTQQEDSAVYLCASSLWSRRSGEAFFGQGTRLTVV.

Concerning this clonotype: Just one base apart from a much larger clone, this may be a read error. The V gene is TRBV6-2 or TRBV6-3, the J gene TRBJ2-7; TRBD1 or TRBD2 may be the D gene (5 bases each). The germline gives CDR1 MNHEY, CDR2 SVGEGT. V lost 4 bases, J lost 5 bases, and 21 bases lay in between. This CDR3 is built from 16 residues. The CDR3 region is CASSCSTGTDRHEQYF. The CDR3 nucleotides are TGTGCCAGCAGTTGCTCCACCGGGACGGACCGGCACGAGCAGTACTTC.

This clonotype has a count of ten or more. This chain connects TRBV24-1 to TRBJ1-5; 7 bases match TRBD1. Germline values: CDR1 KGHDR, CDR2 SFDVKD. The length of the CDR3 is 15 residues. The V segment lost 6 bases and the J segment 1 base; nucleotides outside the gene matches: 5. Here the CDR3 reads CATSHTGESNQPQHF. CDR3 DNA: TGTGCCACCAGTCATACAGGGGAGAGCAATCAGCCCCAGCATTTT.

Concerning this clonotype: This sequence may be a read error, since a much larger clone differs from it by one base. The rearrangement links TRBV2 to TRBJ2-3, with TRBD2 identical over 11 bases. The CDR3 length is 15 residues. Losses at the gene ends were 4 bases for V and 4 bases for J; bases not matched to a gene: 4. The germline CDR1 and CDR2 sequences are SNHLY and FYNNEI. CDR3 in DNA: TGTGCCAGCAGTGGGATTAGCGGGGGGGCAGATACGCAGTATTTT. It codes for CASSGISGGADTQYF.

There are a few counts of this clonotype. J is TRBJ2-2 and V is TRBV19; the match to TRBD1 covers 10 bases. The junction had 5 bases not matched to a gene; V was cut back by 5 bases and J by 8 bases. CDR1 and CDR2 (germline): LNHDA, SQIVND (reference sequence). The CDR3 is 14 amino acids. In DNA, the CDR3 is TGTGCCAGTAGTGGGGACAGGGGTCGGGGGGAGCTGTTTTTT. Protein sequence: CASSGDRGRGELFF.

V usage is TRBV6-1 and J usage is TRBJ2-3; 12 positions match TRBD2. The CDR3 runs to 17 residues. The ends lost 6 bases at V and 5 bases at J; junction bases unmatched: 12. Germline V gene lookup returns CDR1 MNHNS and CDR2 SASEGT. The CDR3 nucleotides read TGTGCCAGCAGCATCGGGCTAGCGGGGGGGCCGAGAGATACGCAGTATTTT. Translating it yields CASSIGLAGGPRDTQYF.

At least ten counts were recorded for this clonotype. The CDR3, as DNA: TGTGCCAGCAGGCGTGGGGCCAACTCCTATAATTCACCCCTCCACTTT. This gives the protein CASRRGANSYNSPLHF. The V call is TRBV2, the J call TRBJ1-6; tentative D call: TRBD1 (5 bases). This CDR3 has 16 residues. The V gene's germline CDR1 is SNHLY and CDR2 FYNNEI. The V gene lost 6 bases and the J gene lost 0 bases, with 12 bases spanning the gap.